A single sample gave rise to the 20 T cell receptor beta chains below, sequenced in a study of T cells after yellow fever vaccination (dated by TCRdb to between 2017 and 2020). Read against the paper, the sample's treatment or condition label means: live attenuated yellow fever vaccine strain. Libraries were constructed by 5' RACE. This sample was sequenced with an Illumina HiSeq 2500. The public reads were reprocessed in TCRdb via fastp at Q25 and MiXCR, keeping in-frame beta chains. For every CDR3 protein sequence, its rows merge into one entry that carries the most common genes and DNA. The sample table lists around 610,000 distinct CDR3 sequences, 13% of them with a count of one. The top ten clonotypes cover 11% to 15% of the sample. This sample comprised PBMCs, obtained on the day of the yellow fever booster vaccination. These TCRs come from a man younger than 45 who received the YFV17D yellow fever vaccine.

This rearrangement joins TRBV20-1 to TRBJ2-1, with TRBD1 matching over 7 bases. The CDR3 runs 14 residues. CDR1 and CDR2 (germline): DFQATT, SNEGSKA (reference sequence). The CDR3 loop is CSTNPTGSYNEQFF. CDR3 nucleotides: TGCAGCACGAATCCGACAGGGTCCTACAATGAGCAGTTCTTC.

This clonotype was counted a few times. The rearrangement links TRBV3-1 to TRBJ2-7; possibly TRBD1 for D (5 bases). This CDR3 is built from 15 residues. V lost 6 bases and J 3 bases, leaving 18 bases between the germline ends. CDR1 and CDR2 (germline): LGHDT, YNNKEL (reference sequence). As DNA, the CDR3 is TGTGCCAGCAGTCTACGGCCCGACAGACTCTACGAGCAGTACTTC. Protein: CASSLRPDRLYEQYF.

This chain links TRBV5-6 with TRBJ2-3, with TRBD2 matching over 11 bases. The CDR3 consists of 17 residues. The junction had 6 bases not matched to a gene; V was cut back by 3 bases and J by 0 bases. Germline CDR1 reads SGHDT; CDR2 reads YYEEEE. The chain's CDR3 is CASSSLAGGSSTDTQYF. Written as DNA, the CDR3 is TGTGCCAGCAGCTCTCTAGCGGGAGGCTCCAGCACAGATACGCAGTATTTT.

This clonotype was picked up many times. The chain employs TRBV20-1 and TRBJ2-4; D possibly corresponds to TRBD2 (6 bases). This CDR3 has 11 amino acids. V was cut by 4 bases and J by 5 bases, with 6 bases left in between. CDR1 DFQATT and CDR2 SNEGSKA come from the germline V gene (reference sequence). The CDR3: CSATGENIQYF. CDR3 bases: TGCAGTGCTACGGGGGAAAACATTCAGTACTTC.

The chain links TRBV7-8 to TRBJ1-2; no firm D call. Per the germline V gene, CDR1 is SGHVS and CDR2 is FQNEAQ. Trimming removed 3 bases from V and 2 bases from J, with 16 bases in between. This CDR3 comprises 16 residues. The DNA for the CDR3 is TGTGCCAGCAGCTTGGGTTGGGCAGGAGAAAACTATGGCTACACCTTC. It translates to CASSLGWAGENYGYTF.

This chain joins TRBV5-1 and TRBJ2-7; the D call may be TRBD1 or TRBD2 (5 bases each). CDR1 is SGHRS and CDR2 is YFSETQ in the germline V gene. This CDR3 is 14 amino acids long. V lost 4 bases, J lost 3 bases, and 14 bases lay in between. In DNA form, the CDR3 reads TGCGCCAGCAGCGGGACCGGGCCTCTCTACGAGCAGTACTTC. Its translation: CASSGTGPLYEQYF.

This clonotype was detected only a few times. The rearrangement links TRBV28 to TRBJ1-3; a weak D match, TRBD1 (5 bases). The CDR3 is 16 residues long. Germline V gives CDR1 MDHEN, CDR2 SYDVKM. V was trimmed by 5 bases and J by 0 bases, leaving 14 bases between them. The CDR3: CASSRQRPGSGNTIYF. For the CDR3, the DNA is TGTGCCAGCAGTCGACAGCGACCCGGCTCTGGAAACACCATATATTTT.

Concerning this clonotype itself: Germline is not matched at one junction end, which may reflect a read error. The chain is built from TRBV20-1 and TRBJ2-3, with 8 bases fitting TRBD2. This CDR3 comprises 16 residues. CDR1 is DFQATT, CDR2 SNEGSKA, per germline (reference sequence). The CDR3 nucleotides are TGCTGTGCTCGTTTAGTCGGGAGGGGAAGCACAGATACGCAGTATTTT. Residues: CCARLVGRGSTDTQYF.

There are a few counts of this clonotype. V usage is TRBV7-6 and J usage is TRBJ2-7; D is possibly TRBD1 (5 bases). The CDR3 runs 17 residues. The germline CDR1 and CDR2 sequences are SGHVS and FNYEAQ. V gave up 5 bases and J gave up 3 bases, with 23 bases separating them. This CDR3 reads CASSQWPKGDSLYEQYF. CDR3 coding DNA: TGTGCCAGCAGCCAATGGCCGAAGGGCGACAGCCTCTACGAGCAGTACTTC.

This clonotype occurred a few times. The chain joins TRBV14 to TRBJ2-7, with D perhaps TRBD2 (6 bases). This CDR3 is built from 16 residues. V was shortened by 6 bases and J by 5 bases, with 23 bases between the two germline ends. Germline V gene sequence: CDR1 SGHDN, CDR2 FVKESK. CDR3 residues: CASSPRGGGMGDEQYF. CDR3 in DNA: TGTGCCAGCAGTCCAAGAGGTGGAGGGATGGGGGACGAGCAGTACTTC.

V gene TRBV23-1 combines with J gene TRBJ2-5; D perhaps matches TRBD2 (5 bases). TRBV23-1 is placed among ORFs of uncertain function. V gave up 0 bases and J gave up 0 bases, with 14 bases separating them. The CDR3 has 17 residues. The CDR3 nucleotides read TGCGCCAGCAGTCAATCGGCCAGATTACTAGACCAAGAGACCCAGTACTTC. As protein: CASSQSARLLDQETQYF.

Only a few counts were recorded for this clonotype. The chain uses TRBV20-1 and TRBJ2-3; a possible D gene is TRBD2 (5 bases). V shed 4 bases and J shed 4 bases, with 15 bases lying between them. The CDR3 is 14 residues long. Germline loops: CDR1 DFQATT, CDR2 SNEGSKA (reference sequence). This CDR3 is CSATPPWESDTQYF. The DNA of the CDR3 is TGCAGTGCTACCCCCCCCTGGGAGTCAGATACGCAGTATTTT.

The table lists this clonotype with a few counts. The CDR3 sequence: CASSLELAGGRNEQFF. As DNA, the CDR3 is TGTGCCAGCAGCTTAGAATTAGCGGGAGGGAGGAATGAGCAGTTCTTC. V is TRBV7-9 and J is TRBJ2-1, with TRBD2 matching 11 bases. The CDR3 has 16 amino acids. Per germline, CDR1 SEHNR and CDR2 FQNEAQ (reference sequence). Trimming took 1 base from V and 7 from J; bases not matched to a gene: 6.

V and J are TRBV5-1 and TRBJ2-1; the match to TRBD2 covers 10 bases. V was pared by 2 bases and J by 6 bases, with 8 bases of the junction left unmatched. The CDR3 is made up of 16 amino acids. Looked up from germline, CDR1 is SGHRS and CDR2 is YFSETQ. The CDR3 is CASSFGWGTSANEQFF. The CDR3 DNA reads as TGCGCCAGCAGCTTTGGGTGGGGGACTAGCGCCAATGAGCAGTTCTTC.

This clonotype was found a few times. V and J are TRBV5-1 and TRBJ2-7; 14 bases line up with TRBD2. V was pared by 3 bases and J by 7 bases, with 12 bases of the junction left unmatched. This CDR3 comprises 17 residues. In germline, CDR1 is SGHRS, CDR2 YFSETQ. This CDR3 is CASSWGLAGVPVAEQYF. Here the CDR3 DNA reads TGCGCCAGCAGCTGGGGACTAGCGGGAGTCCCGGTCGCGGAGCAGTACTTC.

The chain carries TRBV9 and TRBJ2-3; 7 nucleotides line up with TRBD2. V trimming: 1 base; J trimming: 0 bases; junction bases outside the gene matches: 5. There are 16 residues in the CDR3. Looked up from germline, CDR1 is SGDLS and CDR2 is YYNGEE. The CDR3 coding sequence is TGTGCCAGCAGCGTATCCGAGGGAGGGAGCACAGATACGCAGTATTTT. As protein: CASSVSEGGSTDTQYF.

This clonotype was seen a few times. The chain combines TRBV5-1 with TRBJ2-3, with D possibly being TRBD2 (5 bases). Germline assignment: CDR1 SGHRS and CDR2 YFSETQ. The CDR3 extends over 14 amino acids. V was pared by 5 bases and J by 1 base, with 11 bases between. CDR3 nucleotides: TGCGCCAGCAGGGACGCGAGGGGCACAGATACGCAGTATTTT. This codes for CASRDARGTDTQYF.

The gene calls are TRBV6-8 and TRBJ2-7, with 10 bases that match TRBD1. Germline CDR1 reads MNHGY; CDR2 reads SAAAGT. Trimming took 7 bases from V and 6 from J; bases not matched to a gene: 18. The CDR3 contains 17 residues. The CDR3 bases are TGTGCCAGCACAAGCCCCCCCCCGGTGACAGGGGGCTGCGAGCAGTACTTC. Its translation: CASTSPPPVTGGCEQYF.

This clonotype was observed a handful of times. The chain recombines TRBV5-1 with TRBJ2-3; TRBD1 agrees at 8 bases. CDR3 size: 15 residues. Germline V gene data show CDR1 as SGHRS and CDR2 as YFSETQ. J lost 2 bases, V lost 1 base, and 3 bases had no gene match. Written as DNA, the CDR3 is TGCGCCAGCAGCTTGCAGGGGGCTTTCACAGATACGCAGTATTTT. It specifies CASSLQGAFTDTQYF. Variable domain in full (rest from reference TRBV5-1 and TRBJ2-3): KAGVTQTPRYLIKTRGQQVTLSCSPISGHRSVSWYQQTPGQGLQFLFEYFSETQRNKGNFPGRFSGRQFSNSRSEMNVSTLELGDSALYLCASSLQGAFTDTQYFGPGTRLTVL.

The chain recombines TRBV19 with TRBJ1-1; D ambiguous. CDR1 and CDR2 (germline): LNHDA, SQIVND (reference sequence). V gave up 6 bases and J gave up 1 base, with 9 bases separating them. There are 13 residues in the CDR3. CDR3 bases: TGTGCCAGTAGCGTGGAGGCGAACACTGAAGCTTTCTTT. Translating gives CASSVEANTEAFF.